The rows below give T cell receptor beta chains drawn from one sample of a study of tumor and adjacent non-tumor tissue in lung cancer. MiXCR was run by TCRdb on the multiplex PCR reads, yielding one entry per CDR3 protein. The sample carries fewer than 100,000 distinct CDR3 sequences, 75% to 85% recorded once. The sample taken for sequencing was distant non-tumor lung tissue. Every receptor here comes from a woman aged 45-60 years with non-small cell lung cancer. Both conserved end residues are part of each CDR3. The D gene is left open where the match is weak. The size field is filled for only some rows; it gives once, few, many or a size class.

CDR3aa: CTMSEGTSIYEQYF
CDR3nt: TGTACCATGAGTGAGGGGACTAGCATCTACGAGCAGTACTTC
j_gene: TRBJ2-7
abundance: NA
v_gene: TRBV10-3
d_gene: TRBD2

CDR3aa: CASRRRTGEYGYTF
CDR3nt: TGTGCCAGCAGACGCCGAACAGGGGAATACGGCTACACTTTC
j_gene: TRBJ1-2
abundance: once
v_gene: TRBV6-1
d_gene: TRBD1

CDR3aa: CASSQETGGSYGYTF
CDR3nt: TGTGCCAGCAGCCAAGAGACAGGGGGCAGCTATGGCTACACCTTC
j_gene: TRBJ1-2
abundance: many
v_gene: TRBV4-2
d_gene: TRBD1

CDR3aa: CASSLDTGANVLTF
CDR3nt: TGTGCCAGTAGCTTGGACACTGGGGCCAACGTCCTGACTTTC
j_gene: TRBJ2-6
abundance: NA
v_gene: TRBV5-5
d_gene: NA

CDR3aa: CSVEDPIVHGGRTDTQYF
CDR3nt: TGCAGCGTTGAAGATCCTATAGTGCACGGGGGGCGCACAGATACGCAGTATTTT
j_gene: TRBJ2-3
abundance: many
v_gene: TRBV29-1
d_gene: NA

CDR3aa: CASSPYFHQPQHF
CDR3nt: TGCGCTAGCAGTCCTTACTTTCACCAGCCCCAGCATTTT
j_gene: TRBJ1-5
abundance: few
v_gene: TRBV4-1
d_gene: NA

CDR3aa: CASRLTRGSGQYF
CDR3nt: TGTGCCAGCAGACTAACCAGGGGCAGTGGGCAATACTTC
j_gene: TRBJ2-7
abundance: NA
v_gene: TRBV6-5
d_gene: NA

CDR3aa: CASSMGQGGNQPQHF
CDR3nt: TGCGCCAGCAGCATGGGACAGGGTGGCAATCAGCCCCAGCATTTT
j_gene: TRBJ1-5
abundance: few
v_gene: TRBV5-1
d_gene: TRBD1

CDR3aa: CANSGLAATDTQYF
CDR3nt: TGTGCCAACAGTGGACTAGCGGCAACTGATACGCAGTATTTT
j_gene: TRBJ2-3
abundance: NA
v_gene: TRBV6-2/TRBV6-3
d_gene: TRBD2

CDR3aa: CASGYTEGSEANILTF
CDR3nt: TGTGCTAGTGGTTATACAGAGGGCTCTGAGGCCAACATCCTGACTTTC
j_gene: TRBJ2-6
abundance: once
v_gene: TRBV12-5
d_gene: NA